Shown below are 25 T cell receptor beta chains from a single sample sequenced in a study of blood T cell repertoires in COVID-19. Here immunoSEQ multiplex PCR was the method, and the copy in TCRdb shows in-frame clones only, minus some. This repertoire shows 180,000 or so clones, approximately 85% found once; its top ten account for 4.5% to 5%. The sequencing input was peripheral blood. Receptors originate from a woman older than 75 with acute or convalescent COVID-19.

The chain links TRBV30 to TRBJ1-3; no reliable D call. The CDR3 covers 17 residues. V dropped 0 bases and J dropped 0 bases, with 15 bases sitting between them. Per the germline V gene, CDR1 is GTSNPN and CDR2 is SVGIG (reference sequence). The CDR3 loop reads CAWSVRGFSPSGNTIYF. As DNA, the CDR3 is TGTGCCTGGAGTGTACGGGGATTCAGTCCCTCTGGAAACACCATATATTTT. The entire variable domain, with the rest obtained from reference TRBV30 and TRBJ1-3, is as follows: SQTIHQWPATLVQPVGSPLSLECTVEGTSNPNLYWYRQAAGRGLQLLFYSVGIGQISSEVPQNLSASRPQDRQFILSSKKLLLSDSGFYLCAWSVRGFSPSGNTIYFGEGSWLTVV.

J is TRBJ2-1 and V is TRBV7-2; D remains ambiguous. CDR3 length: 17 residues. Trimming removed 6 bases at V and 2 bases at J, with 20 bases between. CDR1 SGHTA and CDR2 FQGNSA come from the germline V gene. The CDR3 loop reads CASSIRSSLFPYNEQFF. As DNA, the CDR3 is TGTGCCAGCAGTATAAGGTCTAGTTTATTCCCCTACAATGAGCAGTTCTTC.

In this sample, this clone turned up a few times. The CDR3 sequence is CASKGLAGAETQYF. CDR3 sequence (DNA): TGTGCCAGCAAGGGACTAGCGGGAGCAGAGACCCAGTACTTC. The chain carries TRBV25-1 and TRBJ2-5, with 14 bases matching TRBD2. With V trimmed by 7 bases and J by 4 bases, 2 bases remained unmatched. The CDR3 has 14 amino acids. The germline V gene encodes CDR1 MGHDK and CDR2 SYGVNS.

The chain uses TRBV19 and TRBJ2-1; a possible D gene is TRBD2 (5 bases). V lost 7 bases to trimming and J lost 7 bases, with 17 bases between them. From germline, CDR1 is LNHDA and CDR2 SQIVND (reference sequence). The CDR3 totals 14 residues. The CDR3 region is CASTPEALRNEQFF. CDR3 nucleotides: TGTGCCAGTACCCCGGAGGCCCTCCGGAATGAGCAGTTCTTC.

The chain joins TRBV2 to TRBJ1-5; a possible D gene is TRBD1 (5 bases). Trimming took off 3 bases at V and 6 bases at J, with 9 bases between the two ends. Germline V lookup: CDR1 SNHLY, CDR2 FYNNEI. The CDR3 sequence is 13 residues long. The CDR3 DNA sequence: TGTGCCAGCAGTGACAGGGTAGGTCAGCCCCAGCATTTT. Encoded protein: CASSDRVGQPQHF.

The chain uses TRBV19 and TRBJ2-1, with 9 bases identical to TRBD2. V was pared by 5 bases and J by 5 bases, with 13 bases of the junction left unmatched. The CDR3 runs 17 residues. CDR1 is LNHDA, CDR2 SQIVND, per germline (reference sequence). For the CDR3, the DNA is TGTGCCAGTAGTCCCCCCCTAGCGGGGAAGATGAACAATGAGCAGTTCTTC. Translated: CASSPPLAGKMNNEQFF.

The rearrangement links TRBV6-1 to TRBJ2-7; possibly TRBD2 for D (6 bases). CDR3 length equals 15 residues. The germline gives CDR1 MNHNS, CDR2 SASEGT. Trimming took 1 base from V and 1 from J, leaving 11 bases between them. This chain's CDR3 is CASSEVSGGSYEQYF. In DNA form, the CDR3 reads TGTGCCAGCAGTGAAGTATCTGGGGGGTCCTACGAGCAGTACTTC.

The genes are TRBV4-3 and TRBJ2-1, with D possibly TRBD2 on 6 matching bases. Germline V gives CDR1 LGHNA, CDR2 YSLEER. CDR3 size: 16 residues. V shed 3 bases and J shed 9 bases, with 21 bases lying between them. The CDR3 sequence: CASSHQPWGEDGEQFF. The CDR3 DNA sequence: TGCGCCAGCAGCCACCAACCTTGGGGGGAGGACGGTGAGCAGTTCTTC.

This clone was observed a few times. CDR3 sequence: CASSTGQRETQYF. In DNA, the CDR3 is TGTGCCAGCAGCACCGGACAGCGAGAGACCCAGTACTTC. This chain joins TRBV5-6 and TRBJ2-5, with a weak D call TRBD1 (6 bases). This CDR3 comprises 13 residues. V lost 4 bases and J lost 4, with 11 bases in between. CDR1 and CDR2 (germline): SGHDT, YYEEEE.

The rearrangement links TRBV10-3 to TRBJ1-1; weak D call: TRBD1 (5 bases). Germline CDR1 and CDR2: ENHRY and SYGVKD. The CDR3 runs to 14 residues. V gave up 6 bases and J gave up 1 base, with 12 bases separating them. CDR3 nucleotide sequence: TGTGCCATCAGGACCCTTCAGGGGAACACTGAAGCTTTCTTT. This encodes CAIRTLQGNTEAFF.

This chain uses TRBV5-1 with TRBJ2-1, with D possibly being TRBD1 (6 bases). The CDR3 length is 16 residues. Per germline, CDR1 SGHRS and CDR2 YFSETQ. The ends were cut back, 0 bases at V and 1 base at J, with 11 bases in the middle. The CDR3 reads CASSLDARGSYNEQFF. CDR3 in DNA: TGCGCCAGCAGCTTGGATGCCAGGGGTTCCTACAATGAGCAGTTCTTC. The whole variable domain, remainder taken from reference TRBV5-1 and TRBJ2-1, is KAGVTQTPRYLIKTRGQQVTLSCSPISGHRSVSWYQQTPGQGLQFLFEYFSETQRNKGNFPGRFSGRQFSNSRSEMNVSTLELGDSALYLCASSLDARGSYNEQFFGPGTRLTVL.

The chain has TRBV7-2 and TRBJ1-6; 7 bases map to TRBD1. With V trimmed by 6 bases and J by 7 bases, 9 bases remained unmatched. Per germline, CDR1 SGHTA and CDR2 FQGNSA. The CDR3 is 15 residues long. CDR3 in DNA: TGTGCCAGCAGATACAACCGGGACAGAAATTCACCCCTCCACTTT. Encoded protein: CASRYNRDRNSPLHF.

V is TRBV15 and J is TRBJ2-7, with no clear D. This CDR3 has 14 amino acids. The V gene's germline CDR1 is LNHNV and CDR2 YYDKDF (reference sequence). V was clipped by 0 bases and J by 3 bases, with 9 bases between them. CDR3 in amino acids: CATSRDRLSYEQYF. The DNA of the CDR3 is TGTGCCACCAGCAGAGATCGACTTAGCTACGAGCAGTACTTC. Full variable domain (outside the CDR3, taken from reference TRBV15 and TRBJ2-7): DAMVIQNPRYQVTQFGKPVTLSCSQTLNHNVMYWYQQKSSQAPKLLFHYYDKDFNNEADTPDNFQSRRPNTSFCFLDIRSPGLGDTAMYLCATSRDRLSYEQYFGPGTRLTVT.

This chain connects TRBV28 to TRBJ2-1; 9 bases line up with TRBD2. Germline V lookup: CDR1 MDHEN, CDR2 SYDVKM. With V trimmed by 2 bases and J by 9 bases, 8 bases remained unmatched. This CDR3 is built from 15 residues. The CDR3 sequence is CASSLPPSGAIEQFF. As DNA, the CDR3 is TGTGCCAGCAGTTTACCCCCTAGCGGGGCGATTGAGCAGTTCTTC. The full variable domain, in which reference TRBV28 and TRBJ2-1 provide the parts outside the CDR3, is DVKVTQSSRYLVKRTGEKVFLECVQDMDHENMFWYRQDPGLGLRLIYFSYDVKMKEKGDIPEGYSVSREKKERFSLILESASTNQTSMYLCASSLPPSGAIEQFFGPGTRLTVL.

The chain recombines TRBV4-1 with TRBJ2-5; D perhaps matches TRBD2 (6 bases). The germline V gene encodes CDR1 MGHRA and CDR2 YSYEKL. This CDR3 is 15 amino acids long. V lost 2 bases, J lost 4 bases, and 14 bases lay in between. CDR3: CASSQFTGVGETQYF. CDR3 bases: TGCGCCAGCAGCCAATTCACGGGAGTAGGAGAGACCCAGTACTTC.

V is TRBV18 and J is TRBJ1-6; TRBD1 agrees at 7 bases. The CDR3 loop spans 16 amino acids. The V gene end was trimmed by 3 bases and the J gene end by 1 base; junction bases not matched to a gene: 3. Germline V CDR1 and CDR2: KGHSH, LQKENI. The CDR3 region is CASSPTQGSYNSPLHF. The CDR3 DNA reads TGTGCCAGCTCACCGACACAGGGGTCCTATAATTCACCCCTCCACTTT.

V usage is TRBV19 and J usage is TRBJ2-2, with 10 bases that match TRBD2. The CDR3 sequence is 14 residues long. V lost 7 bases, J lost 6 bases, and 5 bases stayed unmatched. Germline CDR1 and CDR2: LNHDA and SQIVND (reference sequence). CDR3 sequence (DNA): TGTGCCAGTAAGCGGGAGGGCAGGTCCGGGGAGCTGTTTTTT. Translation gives CASKREGRSGELFF.

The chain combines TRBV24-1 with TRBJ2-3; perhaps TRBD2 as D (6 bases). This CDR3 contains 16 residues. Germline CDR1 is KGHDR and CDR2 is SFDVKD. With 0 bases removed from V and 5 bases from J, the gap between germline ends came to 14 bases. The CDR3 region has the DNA TGTGCCACCAGTGATTTGGGGGGGAAGGGAGTAGATACGCAGTATTTT. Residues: CATSDLGGKGVDTQYF.

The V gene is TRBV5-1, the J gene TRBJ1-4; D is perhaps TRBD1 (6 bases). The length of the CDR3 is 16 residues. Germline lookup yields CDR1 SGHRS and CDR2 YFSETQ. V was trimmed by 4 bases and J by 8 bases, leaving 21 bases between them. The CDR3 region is CASSLQGGMVGEKLFF. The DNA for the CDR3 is TGCGCCAGCAGCCTACAGGGAGGGATGGTAGGCGAAAAACTGTTTTTT. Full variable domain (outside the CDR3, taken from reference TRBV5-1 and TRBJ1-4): KAGVTQTPRYLIKTRGQQVTLSCSPISGHRSVSWYQQTPGQGLQFLFEYFSETQRNKGNFPGRFSGRQFSNSRSEMNVSTLELGDSALYLCASSLQGGMVGEKLFFGSGTQLSVL.

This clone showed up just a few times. For the CDR3, the DNA is TGTGCCACCAGTGATGGGGGGGGACTCAATCAGCCCCAGCATTTT. Amino acids: CATSDGGGLNQPQHF. V usage is TRBV24-1 and J usage is TRBJ1-5, with D possibly TRBD1 on 5 matching bases. The germline CDR1 and CDR2 sequences are KGHDR and SFDVKD. Trimming stripped 3 bases from V and 3 bases from J, with 11 bases between. The CDR3 covers 15 residues.

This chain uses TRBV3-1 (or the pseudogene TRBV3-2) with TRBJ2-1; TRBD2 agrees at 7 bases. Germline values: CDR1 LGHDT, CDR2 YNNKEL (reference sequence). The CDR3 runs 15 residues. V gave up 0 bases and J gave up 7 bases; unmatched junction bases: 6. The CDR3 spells CASSQDKKRDNEQFF. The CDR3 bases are TGTGCCAGCAGCCAAGATAAGAAGCGGGATAATGAGCAGTTCTTC.

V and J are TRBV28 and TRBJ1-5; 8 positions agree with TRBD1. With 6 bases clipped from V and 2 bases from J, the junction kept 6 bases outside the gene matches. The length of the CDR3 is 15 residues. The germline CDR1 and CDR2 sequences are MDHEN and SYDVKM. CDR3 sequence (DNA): TGTGCCAGCAGCACTGGACAGGGAGGCAATCAGCCCCAGCATTTT. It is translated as CASSTGQGGNQPQHF.

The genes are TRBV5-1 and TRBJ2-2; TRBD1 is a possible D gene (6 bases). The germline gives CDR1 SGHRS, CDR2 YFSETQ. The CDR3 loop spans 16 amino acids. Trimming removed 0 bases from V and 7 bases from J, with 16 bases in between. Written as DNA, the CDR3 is TGCGCCAGCAGCTTGGTTTGGGACCCCAGGGGCGGGGAGCTGTTTTTT. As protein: CASSLVWDPRGGELFF.

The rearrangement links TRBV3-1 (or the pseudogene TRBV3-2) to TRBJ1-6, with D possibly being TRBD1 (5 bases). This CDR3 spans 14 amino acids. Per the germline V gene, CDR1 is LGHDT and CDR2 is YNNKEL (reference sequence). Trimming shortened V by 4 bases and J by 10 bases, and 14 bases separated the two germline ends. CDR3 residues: CASSPAGKFSPLHF. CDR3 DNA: TGTGCCAGCAGCCCTGCAGGGAAGTTCTCACCCCTCCACTTT.

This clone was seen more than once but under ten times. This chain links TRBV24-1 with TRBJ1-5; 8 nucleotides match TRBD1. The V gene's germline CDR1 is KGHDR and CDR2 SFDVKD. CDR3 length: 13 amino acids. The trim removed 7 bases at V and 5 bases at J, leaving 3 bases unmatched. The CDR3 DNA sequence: TGTGCCACCAGCAGGGGGCTTGATCAGCCCCAGCATTTT. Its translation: CATSRGLDQPQHF.